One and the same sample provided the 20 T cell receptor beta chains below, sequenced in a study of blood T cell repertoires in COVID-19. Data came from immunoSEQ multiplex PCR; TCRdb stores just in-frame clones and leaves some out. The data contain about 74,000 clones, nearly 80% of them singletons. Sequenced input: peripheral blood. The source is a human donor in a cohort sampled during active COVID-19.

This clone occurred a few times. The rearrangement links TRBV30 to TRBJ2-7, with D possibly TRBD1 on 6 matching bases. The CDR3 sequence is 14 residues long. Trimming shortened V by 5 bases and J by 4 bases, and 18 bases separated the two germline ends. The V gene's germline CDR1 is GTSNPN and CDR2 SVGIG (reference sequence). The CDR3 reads CAWRTQGISYEQYF. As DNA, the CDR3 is TGTGCCTGGCGCACACAGGGAATCTCATACGAGCAGTACTTC.

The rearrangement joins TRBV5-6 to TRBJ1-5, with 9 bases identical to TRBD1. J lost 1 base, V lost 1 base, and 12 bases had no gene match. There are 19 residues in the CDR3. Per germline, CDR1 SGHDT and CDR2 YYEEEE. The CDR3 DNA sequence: TGTGCCAGCAGCTTGACAGGGGGCGCCGGGGTGTGGAGCAATCAGCCCCAGCATTTT. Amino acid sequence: CASSLTGGAGVWSNQPQHF.

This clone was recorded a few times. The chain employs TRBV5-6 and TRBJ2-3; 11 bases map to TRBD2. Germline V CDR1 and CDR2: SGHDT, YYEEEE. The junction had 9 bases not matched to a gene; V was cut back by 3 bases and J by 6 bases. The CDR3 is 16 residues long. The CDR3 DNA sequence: TGTGCCAGCAGCTCCCCTAGCGGGAGGAGGGCGGATACGCAGTATTTT. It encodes CASSSPSGRRADTQYF.

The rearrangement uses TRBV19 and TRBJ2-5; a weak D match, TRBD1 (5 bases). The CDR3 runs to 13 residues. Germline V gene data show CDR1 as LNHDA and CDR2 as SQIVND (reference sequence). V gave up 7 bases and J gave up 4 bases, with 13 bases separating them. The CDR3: CASTRAGGETQYF. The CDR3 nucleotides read TGTGCCAGTACCAGGGCAGGTGGAGAGACCCAGTACTTC.

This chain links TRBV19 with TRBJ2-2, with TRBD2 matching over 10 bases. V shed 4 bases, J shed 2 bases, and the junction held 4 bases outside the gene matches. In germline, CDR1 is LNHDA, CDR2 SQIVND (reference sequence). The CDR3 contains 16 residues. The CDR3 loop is CASSTSGSTNTGELFF. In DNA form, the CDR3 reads TGTGCCAGTAGTACTAGCGGGAGCACCAACACCGGGGAGCTGTTTTTT.

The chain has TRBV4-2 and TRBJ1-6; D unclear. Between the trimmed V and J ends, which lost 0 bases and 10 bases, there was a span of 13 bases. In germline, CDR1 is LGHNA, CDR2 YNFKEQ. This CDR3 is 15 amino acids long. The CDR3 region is CASSQDGRRASPLHF. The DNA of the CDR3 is TGTGCCAGCAGCCAAGACGGCCGGAGAGCATCACCCCTCCACTTT.

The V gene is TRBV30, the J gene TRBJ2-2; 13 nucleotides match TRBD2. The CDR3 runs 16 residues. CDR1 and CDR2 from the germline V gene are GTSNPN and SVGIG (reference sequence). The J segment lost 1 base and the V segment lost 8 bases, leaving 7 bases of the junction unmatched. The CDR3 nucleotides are TGTGCCCGGACGGGACTAGCGGGAATGAACACCGGGGAGCTGTTTTTT. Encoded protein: CARTGLAGMNTGELFF. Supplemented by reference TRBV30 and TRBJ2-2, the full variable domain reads SQTIHQWPATLVQPVGSPLSLECTVEGTSNPNLYWYRQAAGRGLQLLFYSVGIGQISSEVPQNLSASRPQDRQFILSSKKLLLSDSGFYLCARTGLAGMNTGELFFGEGSRLTVL.

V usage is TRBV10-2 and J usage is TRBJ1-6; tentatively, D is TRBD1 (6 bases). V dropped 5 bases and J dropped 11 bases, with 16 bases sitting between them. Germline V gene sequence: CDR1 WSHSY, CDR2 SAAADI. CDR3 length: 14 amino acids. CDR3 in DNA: TGCGCCAGCAGTCCCAGAGGGGGTTCTCCACCCCTCCACTTT. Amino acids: CASSPRGGSPPLHF.

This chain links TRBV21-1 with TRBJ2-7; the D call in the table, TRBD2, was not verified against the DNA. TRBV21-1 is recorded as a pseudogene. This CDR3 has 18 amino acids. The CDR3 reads CASSVSLGRAETYGEQYV. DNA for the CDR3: TGTGCCAGCAGCGTTTCCTTGGGGAGGGCAGAGACCTACGGAGAGCAGTACGTC.

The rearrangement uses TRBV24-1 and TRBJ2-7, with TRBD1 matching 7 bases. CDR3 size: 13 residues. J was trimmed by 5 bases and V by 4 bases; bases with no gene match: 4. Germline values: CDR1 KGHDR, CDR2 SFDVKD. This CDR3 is CATSERQGHEQYV. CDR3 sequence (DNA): TGTGCCACCAGTGAACGACAGGGCCACGAGCAGTACGTC.

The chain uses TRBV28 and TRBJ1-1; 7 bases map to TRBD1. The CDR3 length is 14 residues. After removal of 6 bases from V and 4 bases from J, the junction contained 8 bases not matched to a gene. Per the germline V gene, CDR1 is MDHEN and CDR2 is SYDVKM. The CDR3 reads CASSFTGESTEAFF. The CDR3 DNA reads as TGTGCCAGCAGCTTTACAGGGGAGAGCACTGAAGCTTTCTTT. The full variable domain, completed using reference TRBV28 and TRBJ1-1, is DVKVTQSSRYLVKRTGEKVFLECVQDMDHENMFWYRQDPGLGLRLIYFSYDVKMKEKGDIPEGYSVSREKKERFSLILESASTNQTSMYLCASSFTGESTEAFFGQGTRLTVV.

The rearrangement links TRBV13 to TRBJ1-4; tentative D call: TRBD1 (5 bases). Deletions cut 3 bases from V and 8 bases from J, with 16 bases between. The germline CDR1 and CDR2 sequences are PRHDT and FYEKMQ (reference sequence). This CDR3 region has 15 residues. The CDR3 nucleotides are TGTGCCAGCAGCTTGGGGGGGGACGTCGGCGAAAAACTGTTTTTT. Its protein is CASSLGGDVGEKLFF.

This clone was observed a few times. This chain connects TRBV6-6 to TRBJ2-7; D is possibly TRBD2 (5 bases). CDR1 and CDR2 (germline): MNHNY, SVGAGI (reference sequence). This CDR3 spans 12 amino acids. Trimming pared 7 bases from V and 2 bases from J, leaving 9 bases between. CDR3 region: CASTGGTYEQYF. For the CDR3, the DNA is TGTGCCAGCACCGGAGGCACCTACGAGCAGTACTTC.

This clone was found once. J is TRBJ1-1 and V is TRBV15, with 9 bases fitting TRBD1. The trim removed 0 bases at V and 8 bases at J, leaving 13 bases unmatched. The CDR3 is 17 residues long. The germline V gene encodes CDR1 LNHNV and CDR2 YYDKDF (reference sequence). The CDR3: CATSREIKVWTGEEAFF. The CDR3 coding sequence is TGTGCCACCAGCAGAGAGATAAAGGTGTGGACAGGGGAAGAAGCTTTCTTT.

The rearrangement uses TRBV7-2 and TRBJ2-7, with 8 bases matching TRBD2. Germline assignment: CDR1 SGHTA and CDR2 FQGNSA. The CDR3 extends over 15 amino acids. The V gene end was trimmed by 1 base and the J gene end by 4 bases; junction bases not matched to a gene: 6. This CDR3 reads CASSLEAGAGYEQYF. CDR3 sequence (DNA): TGTGCCAGCAGCTTAGAAGCGGGGGCCGGGTACGAGCAGTACTTC.

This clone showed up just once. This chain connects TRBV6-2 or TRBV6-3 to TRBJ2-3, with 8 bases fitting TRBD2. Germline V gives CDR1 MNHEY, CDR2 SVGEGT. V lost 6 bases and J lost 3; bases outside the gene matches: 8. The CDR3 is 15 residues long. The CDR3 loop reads CASSPGLARTDTQYF. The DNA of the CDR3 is TGTGCCAGCAGCCCCGGACTAGCCAGAACAGATACGCAGTATTTT.

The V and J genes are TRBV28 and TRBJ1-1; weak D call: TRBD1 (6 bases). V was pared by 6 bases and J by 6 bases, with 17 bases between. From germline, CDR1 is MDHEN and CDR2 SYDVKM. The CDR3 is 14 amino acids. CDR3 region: CASRPQGRNAEAFF. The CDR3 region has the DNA TGTGCCAGCAGGCCACAGGGTAGAAATGCTGAAGCTTTCTTT.

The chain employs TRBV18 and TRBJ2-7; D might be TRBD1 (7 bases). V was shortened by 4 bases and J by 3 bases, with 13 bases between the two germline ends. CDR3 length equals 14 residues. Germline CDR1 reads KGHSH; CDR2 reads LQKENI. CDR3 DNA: TGTGCCAGCTCACGAGGGGGGACAGTCTACGAGCAGTACTTC. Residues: CASSRGGTVYEQYF.

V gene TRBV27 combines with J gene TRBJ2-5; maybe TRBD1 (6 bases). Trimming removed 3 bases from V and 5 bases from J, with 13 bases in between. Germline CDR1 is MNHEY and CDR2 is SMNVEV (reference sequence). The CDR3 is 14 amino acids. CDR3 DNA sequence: TGTGCCAGCAGTTTCGTGGGGGCAGCGGAGACCCAGTACTTC. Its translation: CASSFVGAAETQYF.

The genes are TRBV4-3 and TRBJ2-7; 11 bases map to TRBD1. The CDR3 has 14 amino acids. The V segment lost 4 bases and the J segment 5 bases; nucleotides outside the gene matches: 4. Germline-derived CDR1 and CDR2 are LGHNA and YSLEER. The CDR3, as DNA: TGCGCCAGCAGCCGGGACAGGGGGTACGACGAGCAGTACTTC. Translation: CASSRDRGYDEQYF.